These 13 T cell receptor beta chains came from one sample sequenced in a study of CD8 T cells in Susac syndrome. RNA, at about 0.45 to 1 ug, was reverse transcribed with random hexamers. MiXCR was run by TCRdb on the immunoSEQ multiplex PCR reads, yielding one entry per CDR3 protein. The data contain roughly 150,000 distinct CDR3 sequences, 85% to 95% of them singletons. What was sequenced was CD8+ T cells from PBMCs. All receptors derive from a human donor with multiple sclerosis.

The chain joins TRBV5-1 to TRBJ1-1, with 8 bases aligning to TRBD1. The CDR3 extends over 16 amino acids. CDR1 is SGHRS, CDR2 YFSETQ, per germline. V shed 2 bases, J shed 2 bases, and the junction held 8 bases outside the gene matches. CDR3 amino acids: CASSFDRGYGNTEAFF. CDR3 nucleotides: TGCGCCAGCAGCTTCGACAGGGGCTATGGAAACACTGAAGCTTTCTTT. Based on the CDR3 plus reference TRBV5-1 and TRBJ1-1, the full variable domain is KAGVTQTPRYLIKTRGQQVTLSCSPISGHRSVSWYQQTPGQGLQFLFEYFSETQRNKGNFPGRFSGRQFSNSRSEMNVSTLELGDSALYLCASSFDRGYGNTEAFFGQGTRLTVV.

The chain employs TRBV9 and TRBJ2-1, with D unresolved. Trimming removed 0 bases from V and 9 bases from J, with 16 bases in between. The CDR3 has 15 residues. The germline CDR1 and CDR2 sequences are SGDLS and YYNGEE. The CDR3 nucleotides are TGTGCCAGCAGCGTAGAAGGGAAGCAGGTGGGTGAGCAGTTCTTC. Its translation is CASSVEGKQVGEQFF.

This sequence joins TRBV9 and TRBJ2-1, with 7 bases identical to TRBD1. V shed 1 base, J shed 0 bases, and the junction held 4 bases outside the gene matches. This CDR3 spans 16 amino acids. In germline, CDR1 is SGDLS, CDR2 YYNGEE. The CDR3 loop reads CASSVNRDSSYNEQFF. The DNA for the CDR3 is TGTGCCAGCAGCGTAAACAGGGACAGCTCCTACAATGAGCAGTTCTTC.

V gene TRBV7-8 combines with J gene TRBJ2-2; D call uncertain. The V gene's germline CDR1 is SGHVS and CDR2 FQNEAQ. The CDR3 loop spans 12 amino acids. V lost 2 bases and J lost 6, with 4 bases in between. The CDR3 region has the DNA TGTGCCAGCAGCTTATCGCCCGGGGAGCTGTTTTTT. Its translation is CASSLSPGELFF.

The V call is TRBV9, the J call TRBJ2-1; perhaps TRBD2 as D (7 bases). CDR1 is SGDLS, CDR2 YYNGEE, per germline. The CDR3 is 13 residues long. V gave up 4 bases and J gave up 16 bases, with 21 bases separating them. Here the CDR3 reads CASSPSPRGGGFF. CDR3 nucleotides: TGTGCCAGCAGCCCCTCACCCAGGGGCGGGGGATTCTTC.

The chain couples TRBV7-6 to TRBJ2-7, with D perhaps being TRBD1 or TRBD2 (5 bases each). The CDR3 has 14 residues. The germline V gene has CDR1 SGHVS and CDR2 FNYEAQ. The V end lost 4 bases, the J end lost 2 bases, and 12 bases lay between the germline ends. CDR3 sequence: CASSSGPKPYEQYF. The CDR3 coding sequence is TGTGCCAGCAGCTCGGGACCGAAGCCCTACGAGCAGTACTTC.

The chain recombines TRBV6-1 with TRBJ2-7; D ambiguous. V lost 1 base and J 7 bases, leaving 8 bases between the germline ends. The length of the CDR3 is 12 residues. The germline V gene encodes CDR1 MNHNS and CDR2 SASEGT. CDR3 region: CASSEEGLEQYF. For the CDR3, the DNA is TGTGCCAGCAGTGAAGAAGGCTTGGAGCAGTACTTC.

The chain is built from TRBV2 and TRBJ1-5, with D uncertain. The CDR3 consists of 15 residues. V was shortened by 8 bases and J by 5 bases, with 19 bases between the two germline ends. Germline V lookup: CDR1 SNHLY, CDR2 FYNNEI. CDR3 sequence: CASLKGKGYHQPQHF. CDR3 coding DNA: TGTGCCAGCCTTAAAGGGAAGGGCTACCATCAGCCCCAGCATTTT. Full variable domain (remainder filled in from reference TRBV2 and TRBJ1-5): EPEVTQTPSHQVTQMGQEVILRCVPISNHLYFYWYRQILGQKVEFLVSFYNNEISEKSEIFDDQFSVERPDGSNFTLKIRSTKLEDSAMYFCASLKGKGYHQPQHFGDGTRLSIL.

The V gene is TRBV12-3 or TRBV12-4, the J gene TRBJ1-2; D is perhaps TRBD1 (6 bases). Trimming shortened V by 2 bases and J by 8 bases, and 18 bases separated the two germline ends. The CDR3 loop spans 15 amino acids. The CDR3 loop is CASSLSRAGGQGYTF. The CDR3 DNA reads as TGTGCCAGCAGTTTATCTCGGGCGGGGGGCCAAGGCTACACCTTC.

The chain is built from TRBV7-9 and TRBJ2-1; D may be TRBD1 or TRBD2 (5 bases each). Germline V CDR1 and CDR2: SEHNR, FQNEAQ (reference sequence). The CDR3 extends over 15 amino acids. Trimming removed 4 bases at V and 3 bases at J, with 13 bases between. CDR3 in amino acids: CASSSYPGGYNEQFF. The CDR3 coding sequence is TGTGCCAGCAGCTCGTATCCTGGGGGCTACAATGAGCAGTTCTTC.

The rearrangement uses TRBV27 and TRBJ1-1; D not resolved. There are 14 residues in the CDR3. Per the germline V gene, CDR1 is MNHEY and CDR2 is SMNVEV (reference sequence). V was cut by 4 bases and J by 1 base, with 10 bases left in between. CDR3 region: CASSWGVGNTEAFF. CDR3 in DNA: TGTGCCAGCAGTTGGGGTGTAGGGAACACTGAAGCTTTCTTT.

The chain links TRBV7-9 to TRBJ2-1; 9 nucleotides line up with TRBD2. The CDR3 runs to 16 residues. Germline V gives CDR1 SEHNR, CDR2 FQNEAQ (reference sequence). The trim removed 4 bases at V and 6 bases at J, leaving 10 bases unmatched. CDR3 nucleotide sequence: TGTGCCAGCAGCTCCAACAGCGGGGGGAACCTCAATGAGCAGTTCTTC. Protein product: CASSSNSGGNLNEQFF.

CDR3: CSVERDGELFF. CDR3 coding DNA: TGCAGCGTTGAAAGGGACGGGGAGCTGTTTTTT. The chain combines TRBV29-1 with TRBJ2-2, with unresolved D. Trimming took 2 bases from V and 7 from J, leaving 5 bases between them. Germline lookup yields CDR1 SQVTM and CDR2 ANQGSEA. The CDR3 totals 11 residues.